Listed here are 31 T cell receptor beta chains from one sample, sequenced in a study of shared clonotypes between healthy human individuals. Generated by immunoSEQ multiplex PCR, the TCRdb table keeps only in-frame clones and is missing some. The sample holds around 1.5 million clones; 95% to 99% are singletons and the top ten take about 0.42%. The sequenced material came from naive CD4+ T cells sorted from blood. The subset here: CD45RA+ positively selected. These receptor sequences come from a man aged 30-40 years in good health.

Regarding this clone: Other DNA sequences in this specimen translate into the identical CDR3. The rearrangement links TRBV5-4 to TRBJ1-4; no reliable D call. The ends were cut back, 0 bases at V and 0 bases at J, with 6 bases in the middle. The CDR3 covers 15 residues. Germline CDR1 reads SGHNT; CDR2 reads YYREEE (reference sequence). CDR3 sequence: CASSLEGATNEKLFF. DNA of the CDR3: TGTGCCAGCAGCTTGGAAGGCGCAACTAATGAAAAACTGTTTTTT.

The V and J genes are TRBV15 and TRBJ2-4; D gene ambiguous. This CDR3 has 15 amino acids. V lost 1 base, J lost 8 bases, and 15 bases lay in between. Germline V gene lookup returns CDR1 LNHNV and CDR2 YYDKDF (reference sequence). The CDR3 sequence: CATSRGVQRRDIQYF. In DNA form, the CDR3 reads TGTGCCACCAGCAGAGGGGTTCAGCGTAGGGACATTCAGTACTTC.

This chain uses TRBV2 with TRBJ2-1; D uncertain. Trimming shortened V by 7 bases and J by 3 bases, and 16 bases separated the two germline ends. The germline V gene has CDR1 SNHLY and CDR2 FYNNEI. This CDR3 has 15 residues. In DNA form, the CDR3 reads TGTGCCAGCAAATCTCAGCTAGTAGTCTACAATGAGCAGTTCTTC. This codes for CASKSQLVVYNEQFF.

This chain uses TRBV28 with TRBJ2-3; no definite D call. V shed 2 bases and J shed 4 bases, with 13 bases lying between them. CDR1 and CDR2 from the germline V gene are MDHEN and SYDVKM. The CDR3 loop spans 15 amino acids. DNA for the CDR3: TGTGCCAGCAGTTTACGAGACATTTCCGCAGATACGCAGTATTTT. Encoded protein: CASSLRDISADTQYF.

The chain has TRBV7-6 and TRBJ1-1; 7 nucleotides agree with TRBD1. CDR1 is SGHVS and CDR2 is FNYEAQ in the germline V gene. This CDR3 has 14 amino acids. Losses at the gene ends were 5 bases for V and 8 bases for J; bases not matched to a gene: 11. The CDR3 loop is CASSETGTAGEAFF. DNA for the CDR3: TGTGCCAGCAGCGAGACCGGGACAGCCGGCGAAGCTTTCTTT.

The V and J genes are TRBV18 and TRBJ2-4, with D uncertain. The CDR3 contains 14 residues. CDR1 and CDR2 (germline): KGHSH, LQKENI. Deletions cut 2 bases from V and 0 bases from J, with 5 bases between. The CDR3 DNA follows: TGTGCCAGCTCACCAGCAGTAGCCAAAAACATTCAGTACTTC. It specifies CASSPAVAKNIQYF.

This rearrangement joins TRBV18 to TRBJ2-7; perhaps TRBD1 as D (6 bases). CDR1 and CDR2 (germline): KGHSH, LQKENI. CDR3 size: 16 residues. V lost 2 bases and J lost 0, with 14 bases in between. The CDR3: CASSPNSGAVSYEQYF. The CDR3 nucleotides are TGTGCCAGCTCACCAAATTCAGGGGCCGTCTCCTACGAGCAGTACTTC.

Concerning this clone itself: In the same sample, other DNA sequences code for this CDR3. This sequence joins TRBV7-2 and TRBJ2-7, with 7 positions matching TRBD2. The germline gives CDR1 SGHTA, CDR2 FQGNSA. The CDR3 loop spans 15 amino acids. The V gene end was trimmed by 2 bases and the J gene end by 0 bases; junction bases not matched to a gene: 4. In DNA, the CDR3 is TGTGCCAGCAGCTTAAGAGCTAGCGGCTCCTACGAGCAGTACTTC. This gives the protein CASSLRASGSYEQYF.

This clone has just one count. This chain joins TRBV7-6 and TRBJ2-5; possibly TRBD1 or TRBD2 for D (5 bases each). Deletions cut 6 bases from V and 0 bases from J, with 17 bases between. The V gene's germline CDR1 is SGHVS and CDR2 FNYEAQ. The CDR3 extends over 16 amino acids. The CDR3 DNA reads as TGTGCCAGCAGGCCACGACCGGGACCTCACCAAGAGACCCAGTACTTC. Residues: CASRPRPGPHQETQYF.

The rearrangement links TRBV28 to TRBJ2-1; TRBD1 agrees at 7 bases. The CDR3 loop spans 13 amino acids. Germline CDR1 MDHEN, CDR2 SYDVKM. J gave up 3 bases and V 8 bases, and 4 bases lay outside the gene matches. DNA for the CDR3: TGTGCCAGCCGGGACAGCATCTACAATGAGCAGTTCTTC. This codes for CASRDSIYNEQFF.

The chain is built from TRBV5-1 and TRBJ2-2; the D gene is possibly TRBD2 (6 bases). V was cut by 3 bases and J by 2 bases, with 17 bases left in between. CDR1 is SGHRS and CDR2 is YFSETQ in the germline V gene. The CDR3 is made up of 17 amino acids. This CDR3 is CASSSGSTAYNTGELFF. The CDR3 nucleotides read TGCGCCAGCAGCTCCGGGAGCACAGCTTATAACACCGGGGAGCTGTTTTTT.

This clone showed up just once. The genes are TRBV7-2 and TRBJ1-5, with D perhaps matching TRBD1 (5 bases). CDR3 length: 15 residues. Germline values: CDR1 SGHTA, CDR2 FQGNSA. V lost 5 bases to trimming and J lost 7 bases, with 18 bases between them. The CDR3, as DNA: TGTGCCAGCAGCCCCTCCGTGTGGGGGGAACAGCCCCAGCATTTT. Its translation: CASSPSVWGEQPQHF. The full variable domain, completed using reference TRBV7-2 and TRBJ1-5, is GAGVSQSPSNKVTEKGKDVELRCDPISGHTALYWYRQSLGQGLEFLIYFQGNSAPDKSGLPSDRFSAERTGGSVSTLTIQRTQQEDSAVYLCASSPSVWGEQPQHFGDGTRLSIL.

The chain joins TRBV5-4 to TRBJ2-1, with D uncertain. Germline values: CDR1 SGHNT, CDR2 YYREEE (reference sequence). The V end lost 5 bases, the J end lost 7 bases, and 13 bases lay between the germline ends. The CDR3 has 13 residues. CDR3 nucleotide sequence: TGTGCCAGCAGTCGTGGTAGTGGGAATGAGCAGTTCTTC. Translating it yields CASSRGSGNEQFF. Looking up the rest from reference TRBV5-4 and TRBJ2-1 gives the full variable domain: ETGVTQSPTHLIKTRGQQVTLRCSSQSGHNTVSWYQQALGQGPQFIFQYYREEENGRGNFPPRFSGLQFPNYSSELNVNALELDDSALYLCASSRGSGNEQFFGPGTRLTVL.

V gene TRBV2 combines with J gene TRBJ2-3, with 7 bases matching TRBD2. Germline V gene sequence: CDR1 SNHLY, CDR2 FYNNEI. CDR3 length: 16 residues. J was trimmed by 4 bases and V by 1 base; bases with no gene match: 8. The CDR3 nucleotides read TGTGCCAGCAGTGAAGTGGGCGGGGGATTGGCAGATACGCAGTATTTT. It translates to CASSEVGGGLADTQYF.

This chain connects TRBV7-3 to TRBJ2-2; TRBD1 agrees at 7 bases. The CDR3 has 16 amino acids. Germline CDR1 and CDR2: SGHTA and FQGTGA. J lost 2 bases, V lost 2 bases, and 5 bases had no gene match. CDR3: CASSLYGTANTGELFF. The CDR3 coding sequence is TGTGCCAGCAGCTTATATGGGACAGCAAACACCGGGGAGCTGTTTTTT. Based on the CDR3 plus reference TRBV7-3 and TRBJ2-2, the full variable domain is GAGVSQTPSNKVTEKGKYVELRCDPISGHTALYWYRQSLGQGPEFLIYFQGTGAADDSGLPNDRFFAVRPEGSVSTLKIQRTERGDSAVYLCASSLYGTANTGELFFGEGSRLTVL.

The V and J genes are TRBV5-1 and TRBJ2-2, with 7 bases matching TRBD1. This CDR3 region has 17 residues. V was pared by 2 bases and J by 7 bases, with 14 bases of the junction left unmatched. Germline assignment: CDR1 SGHRS and CDR2 YFSETQ. The CDR3 loop reads CASSLLPGDSGGGELFF. DNA for the CDR3: TGCGCCAGCAGCTTATTACCCGGGGACAGTGGTGGCGGGGAGCTGTTTTTT.

Here the CDR3 reads CASSSPLTVDEPSGIYNEQFF. The CDR3 DNA reads as TGCGCCAGCAGCTCCCCCCTGACAGTCGATGAACCTAGCGGGATTTACAATGAGCAGTTCTTC. This chain links TRBV5-1 with TRBJ2-1; TRBD2 matches at 9 bases. Germline lookup yields CDR1 SGHRS and CDR2 YFSETQ. This CDR3 is built from 21 residues. Trimming at V came to 3 bases and at J to 4 bases, leaving 23 bases not matched to a gene.

The rearrangement joins TRBV19 to TRBJ1-5; the match to TRBD1 covers 9 bases. V dropped 3 bases and J dropped 2; count of bases not matched to a gene: 5. This CDR3 has 16 residues. Germline V CDR1 and CDR2: LNHDA, SQIVND (reference sequence). In DNA, the CDR3 is TGTGCCAGTAGTATCCCCTGGGACAGGGGCAATCAGCCCCAGCATTTT. Protein sequence: CASSIPWDRGNQPQHF.

The rearrangement uses TRBV28 and TRBJ2-7; 9 nucleotides align to TRBD1. Germline CDR1 and CDR2: MDHEN and SYDVKM. This CDR3 region has 18 residues. V shed 5 bases, J shed 4 bases, and the junction held 18 bases outside the gene matches. CDR3: CASSGRAYRGRKYYEQYF. The CDR3 DNA follows: TGTGCCAGCAGTGGGAGGGCCTACAGGGGGCGCAAGTATTACGAGCAGTACTTC. The full variable domain, with the rest looked up from reference TRBV28 and TRBJ2-7, is DVKVTQSSRYLVKRTGEKVFLECVQDMDHENMFWYRQDPGLGLRLIYFSYDVKMKEKGDIPEGYSVSREKKERFSLILESASTNQTSMYLCASSGRAYRGRKYYEQYFGPGTRLTVT.

As for this clone: Different DNA sequences within this sample yield the same CDR3. In nucleotides, the CDR3 is TGTGCCAGCAGCTTGGGCGGGGCGAACACCGGGGAGCTGTTTTTT. This codes for CASSLGGANTGELFF. The V and J genes are TRBV11-3 and TRBJ2-2, with D tentatively TRBD2 (6 bases). Trimming took off 3 bases at V and 0 bases at J, with 8 bases between the two ends. Germline V CDR1 and CDR2: SGHNT, YENEEA. The CDR3 is made up of 15 amino acids.

The J gene is TRBJ2-7, the V gene TRBV5-8; perhaps TRBD2 as D (5 bases). Germline V gene data show CDR1 as SGHTS and CDR2 as YDEGEE. Trimming took off 1 base at V and 6 bases at J, with 11 bases between the two ends. The CDR3 extends over 13 amino acids. The CDR3, as DNA: TGTGCCAGCAGCTTGCCCGGGATCGGCGAGCAGTACTTC. Translation: CASSLPGIGEQYF.

The chain links TRBV6-5 to TRBJ2-7, with D perhaps assigned TRBD1 or TRBD2 (6 bases each). The V end lost 9 bases, the J end lost 1 base, and 16 bases lay between the germline ends. The germline V gene encodes CDR1 MNHEY and CDR2 SVGAGI. The CDR3 loop spans 14 amino acids. CDR3 loop: CASFRAGQSYEQYF. The CDR3 nucleotides read TGTGCCAGTTTCAGGGCGGGACAATCCTACGAGCAGTACTTC.

This chain uses TRBV27 with TRBJ2-7; TRBD1 matches at 10 bases. With V trimmed by 3 bases and J by 3 bases, 5 bases remained unmatched. The CDR3 runs to 15 residues. Germline V gene data show CDR1 as MNHEY and CDR2 as SMNVEV (reference sequence). The CDR3 here is CASSFSTGGYYEQYF. CDR3 coding DNA: TGTGCCAGCAGTTTCTCGACAGGGGGCTACTACGAGCAGTACTTC.

The chain is built from TRBV7-9 and TRBJ2-7; weak D call: TRBD1 (6 bases). In germline, CDR1 is SEHNR, CDR2 FQNEAQ (reference sequence). This CDR3 has 12 residues. The V end was cut by 5 bases, the J end by 5 bases, with 10 bases between. The CDR3 DNA follows: TGTGCCAGCAGCCAGGACAGCCACGAGCAGTACTTC. Its translation is CASSQDSHEQYF.

The chain joins TRBV9 to TRBJ2-3; D uncertain. Germline lookup yields CDR1 SGDLS and CDR2 YYNGEE. The CDR3 has 15 amino acids. With 3 bases removed from V and 0 bases from J, the gap between germline ends came to 11 bases. The CDR3 region is CASSARTPSTDTQYF. CDR3 DNA sequence: TGTGCCAGCAGCGCGAGGACCCCTAGCACAGATACGCAGTATTTT.

V is TRBV27 and J is TRBJ1-4, with a possible D match to TRBD1 (6 bases). V gave up 3 bases and J gave up 7 bases, with 9 bases separating them. CDR3 size: 13 residues. Per germline, CDR1 MNHEY and CDR2 SMNVEV (reference sequence). The CDR3 sequence is CASSLTGTEKLFF. The CDR3 region has the DNA TGTGCCAGCAGTTTGACAGGAACTGAAAAACTGTTTTTT.

This clone is a singleton in its sample. The chain uses TRBV7-3 and TRBJ2-1; TRBD1 matches 7 bases. V lost 5 bases, J lost 3 bases, and 7 bases stayed unmatched. Germline V gives CDR1 SGHTA, CDR2 FQGTGA. This CDR3 region has 15 residues. The CDR3 loop reads CASSPGTAVYNEQFF. DNA for the CDR3: TGTGCCAGCAGCCCCGGGACAGCAGTCTACAATGAGCAGTTCTTC.

The V call is TRBV5-4, the J call TRBJ1-5; D might be TRBD1 (5 bases). V was cut by 4 bases and J by 0 bases, with 11 bases left in between. Germline V CDR1 and CDR2: SGHNT, YYREEE (reference sequence). The CDR3 totals 15 residues. The chain's CDR3 is CASSPGRNSNQPQHF. In nucleotides, the CDR3 is TGTGCCAGCAGCCCGGGACGGAATAGCAATCAGCCCCAGCATTTT.

J is TRBJ1-1 and V is TRBV5-1, with D uncertain. The CDR3 is made up of 13 amino acids. The V end was cut by 1 base, the J end by 2 bases, with 6 bases between. Germline lookup yields CDR1 SGHRS and CDR2 YFSETQ. CDR3 sequence reads: CASSLNANTEAFF. CDR3 DNA: TGCGCCAGCAGCTTGAATGCTAACACTGAAGCTTTCTTT.

The chain couples TRBV4-3 to TRBJ2-3; 10 positions match TRBD2. This CDR3 is built from 17 residues. Per the germline V gene, CDR1 is LGHNA and CDR2 is YSLEER. V lost 0 bases and J lost 2; bases outside the gene matches: 5. DNA for the CDR3: TGCGCCAGCAGCCAAGACCAGCGGGAGGGATACACAGATACGCAGTATTTT. Residues: CASSQDQREGYTDTQYF.

The chain uses TRBV28 and TRBJ1-1; a possible D gene is TRBD1 (6 bases). The germline gives CDR1 MDHEN, CDR2 SYDVKM. There are 15 residues in the CDR3. V was shortened by 6 bases and J by 0 bases, with 14 bases between the two germline ends. Written as DNA, the CDR3 is TGTGCCAGCAGCCTTCAAGGGGGGATGAACACTGAAGCTTTCTTT. It yields the protein CASSLQGGMNTEAFF. The variable domain in full, completed from reference TRBV28 and TRBJ1-1, reads DVKVTQSSRYLVKRTGEKVFLECVQDMDHENMFWYRQDPGLGLRLIYFSYDVKMKEKGDIPEGYSVSREKKERFSLILESASTNQTSMYLCASSLQGGMNTEAFFGQGTRLTVV.